This T cell receptor beta chain was retrieved from a study of blood T cell repertoires in COVID-19. Study context: Sites across the United States, Italy and Spain contributed samples from acute and convalescent COVID-19.

This clone is a singleton in its sample. Only in-frame clones appear in the TCRdb table, and some are missing; sequencing was by immunoSEQ multiplex PCR. The sample yields around 70,000 clones, 84% seen once. Germline V gene lookup returns CDR1 PRHDT and CDR2 FYEKMQ (reference sequence). The CDR3 runs to 14 residues. V lost 7 bases, J lost 1 base, and 13 bases lay in between. V gene TRBV13 combines with J gene TRBJ1-1, with a possible D match to TRBD1 (6 bases). The receptor comes from a man in his 70s with acute or convalescent COVID-19. The specimen was peripheral blood. CDR3 in DNA: TGTGCCAGCATAGAGGGGGTCGGGAACACTGAAGCTTTCTTT. Translation gives CASIEGVGNTEAFF.